Included here is one T cell receptor beta chain sequence, with context. The antigen is undetermined. This sample was included in a study of OX40 agonist ivuxolimab in advanced cancers. Across the whole study: Three individuals attained partial responses, comprising one hepatocellular carcinoma case and two cutaneous melanoma cases.

CDR3 size: 17 residues. General observations from the study: Mean expanded clone counts were higher in CD8+ than CD4+ T cells. Clonal expansion in partial responders at 0.1-3.0 mg/kg ranked among the lowest. Clones of CD4+ and CD8+ blood T cells grew by week 6 at doses of 0.1 to 3.0 mg/kg.

Sequencing was performed with immunoSEQ multiplex PCR; in TCRdb, only in-frame clones are kept and a portion is missing. The profile shows fewer than 90,000 clones, roughly 85% of them singletons. The origin of this receptor is an adult with an advanced solid tumor such as melanoma, head and neck, liver or kidney cancer. The J gene is TRBJ2-5, the V gene TRBV21-1; the table assigns TRBD1, which was not confirmed against the DNA. TRBV21-1 is an annotated pseudogene. The source material was CD4+ or CD8+ T cells sorted from blood, sampled in a trial of the OX40 agonist ivuxolimab. The CDR3 spells CASSKLQGKVWRETQYF. The DNA of the CDR3 is TGTGCCAGCAGCAAACTACAGGGCAAAGTGTGGCGAGAGACCCAGTACTTC.